This T cell receptor (beta chain) was identified during a study of T cells after yellow fever vaccination. Overall study results and limits: Abundant clonotypes from the bulk population could contaminate FACS-sorted repertoires.

This clonotype has just a few counts. Its antigen is still unknown. TCRdb re-derived calls from the 5' RACE reads in MiXCR, one entry per CDR3 protein. Among 250,000 to 300,000 distinct CDR3 sequences listed, around 5.3% were seen once. Sample: CD4+ T cells sorted from PBMCs, taken on the day of the yellow fever booster vaccination. The receptor's source is a man aged 18 to 29 who received the YFV17D yellow fever vaccine.

CDR3 sequence (DNA): TGCAGTGCTATGGCGGAGAGCACAGATACGCAGTATTTT. Protein: CSAMAESTDTQYF. The V and J genes are TRBV20-1 and TRBJ2-3; no firm D call. The V and J ends lost 4 bases and 0 bases respectively, with 8 bases between them. Germline V gene sequence: CDR1 DFQATT, CDR2 SNEGSKA (reference sequence). CDR3 size: 13 residues.